These 23 T cell receptor beta chains came from one sample sequenced in a study of cytomegalovirus exposure and HLA in healthy donors. The PCR was carried out with 60 Vbeta primers and 13 Jbeta primers. Data came from immunoSEQ multiplex PCR; TCRdb stores just in-frame clones and leaves some out. The sample lists roughly 160,000 clones, roughly 76% occurring once. The specimen was PBMCs. The origin of the receptors is a woman aged 45-65 years in good health and CMV-seronegative.

V usage is TRBV11-2 and J usage is TRBJ1-2; no clear D gene. Germline values: CDR1 SGHAT, CDR2 FQNNGV. This CDR3 has 13 amino acids. Trimming stripped 1 base from V and 8 bases from J, with 11 bases between. The CDR3 nucleotides are TGTGCCAGCAGCTTAGCGGCGGGCAACGGCTACACCTTC. This translates into CASSLAAGNGYTF.

J is TRBJ2-1 and V is TRBV14, with D maybe TRBD2 (5 bases). The germline V and J ends were trimmed by 3 bases and 2 bases, with 8 bases remaining between them. The germline CDR1 and CDR2 sequences are SGHDN and FVKESK. This CDR3 has 14 amino acids. The DNA of the CDR3 is TGTGCCAGCAGCCATATCGGGGCCTACAATGAGCAGTTCTTC. Its translation: CASSHIGAYNEQFF. Variable domain in full (rest from reference TRBV14 and TRBJ2-1): EAGVTQFPSHSVIEKGQTVTLRCDPISGHDNLYWYRRVMGKEIKFLLHFVKESKQDESGMPNNRFLAERTGGTYSTLKVQPAELEDSGVYFCASSHIGAYNEQFFGPGTRLTVL.

This chain links TRBV5-1 with TRBJ2-5; D remains ambiguous. Germline V gene data show CDR1 as SGHRS and CDR2 as YFSETQ. The CDR3 runs 15 residues. V lost 0 bases and J 2 bases, leaving 11 bases between the germline ends. CDR3 residues: CASSLGGIEQETQYF. Here the CDR3 DNA reads TGCGCCAGCAGCTTGGGAGGCATCGAACAAGAGACCCAGTACTTC.

The chain recombines TRBV5-4 with TRBJ1-4, with D perhaps TRBD1 (5 bases). Trimming took off 2 bases at V and 6 bases at J, with 11 bases between the two ends. The CDR3 contains 14 residues. Germline CDR1 SGHNT, CDR2 YYREEE (reference sequence). The CDR3 DNA follows: TGTGCCAGCAGCTTAAAGGGGCAAGATGAAAAACTGTTTTTT. It specifies CASSLKGQDEKLFF.

The chain links TRBV9 to TRBJ2-1; TRBD2 aligns across 14 bases. This CDR3 comprises 17 residues. V dropped 4 bases and J dropped 7; count of bases not matched to a gene: 10. Germline V CDR1 and CDR2: SGDLS, YYNGEE. CDR3 DNA sequence: TGTGCCAGCAGCCTACGGACTAGCGGGAGGAGCGGTAATGAGCAGTTCTTC. Its protein product is CASSLRTSGRSGNEQFF.

The chain joins TRBV6-5 to TRBJ1-5; the match to TRBD1 covers 10 bases. Trimming took 4 bases from V and 6 from J; bases not matched to a gene: 9. The germline V gene encodes CDR1 MNHEY and CDR2 SVGAGI. The CDR3 is 16 amino acids. Here the CDR3 reads CASSSSRQGASQPQHF. The CDR3 DNA sequence: TGTGCCAGCAGTTCCTCCCGACAGGGGGCTTCTCAGCCCCAGCATTTT.

The chain links TRBV7-9 to TRBJ1-1; D is ambiguous. V lost 5 bases and J 7 bases, leaving 14 bases between the germline ends. Germline V gene data show CDR1 as SEHNR and CDR2 as FQNEAQ (reference sequence). The CDR3 is made up of 13 amino acids. The CDR3 here is CASSPEGGVEAFF. Written as DNA, the CDR3 is TGTGCCAGCAGCCCAGAGGGAGGAGTTGAAGCTTTCTTT.

V usage is TRBV10-1 and J usage is TRBJ2-3, with D maybe TRBD2 (6 bases). Trimming removed 3 bases at V and 0 bases at J, with 10 bases between. The CDR3 covers 15 residues. The germline gives CDR1 WNHNN, CDR2 SYGVQD (reference sequence). The CDR3 nucleotides read TGCGCCAGCAGTGACCCGGGAGAAAGCACAGATACGCAGTATTTT. It yields the protein CASSDPGESTDTQYF.

CDR3 sequence reads: CASSLGISQGYF. DNA of the CDR3: TGTGCCAGCAGCTTAGGGATCTCGCAGGGGTATTTT. The genes are TRBV7-9 and TRBJ2-3, with a tentative D call TRBD1 (5 bases). The germline CDR1 and CDR2 sequences are SEHNR and FQNEAQ (reference sequence). Trimming cost V 1 base and J 14 bases, with 13 bases left between them. This CDR3 has 12 residues.

CDR3 in amino acids: CASRTSGRVNEQFF. The CDR3 DNA is TGCGCCAGCAGGACTAGCGGGAGGGTTAATGAGCAGTTCTTC. The rearrangement links TRBV10-2 to TRBJ2-1, with 14 bases that match TRBD2. The V gene end was trimmed by 6 bases and the J gene end by 7 bases; junction bases not matched to a gene: 2. This CDR3 is 14 amino acids long. Germline lookup yields CDR1 WSHSY and CDR2 SAAADI.

This clone was picked up one time. J is TRBJ2-1 and V is TRBV6-6; TRBD2 matches 13 bases. V lost 6 bases and J lost 7; bases outside the gene matches: 6. This CDR3 spans 15 amino acids. The germline V gene encodes CDR1 MNHNY and CDR2 SVGAGI (reference sequence). In nucleotides, the CDR3 is TGTGCCAGCAGAGACCCGACTAGCGGGGGGAATGAGCAGTTCTTC. This encodes CASRDPTSGGNEQFF.

V and J are TRBV7-9 and TRBJ2-3, with D possibly TRBD2 on 6 matching bases. Germline CDR1 reads SEHNR; CDR2 reads FQNEAQ (reference sequence). V was pared by 0 bases and J by 0 bases, with 13 bases between. The CDR3 covers 17 residues. The CDR3 protein is CASSLARSGPSTDTQYF. CDR3 nucleotides: TGTGCCAGCAGCTTAGCGCGGAGCGGGCCTAGCACAGATACGCAGTATTTT.

This chain uses TRBV5-4 with TRBJ2-5; no clear D gene. The CDR3 runs to 13 residues. V was clipped by 1 base and J by 3 bases, with 7 bases between them. CDR1 is SGHNT and CDR2 is YYREEE in the germline V gene (reference sequence). CDR3 DNA: TGTGCCAGCAGCTTGACAGTCAAAGAGACCCAGTACTTC. Translating gives CASSLTVKETQYF. The full variable domain, with the rest looked up from reference TRBV5-4 and TRBJ2-5, is ETGVTQSPTHLIKTRGQQVTLRCSSQSGHNTVSWYQQALGQGPQFIFQYYREEENGRGNFPPRFSGLQFPNYSSELNVNALELDDSALYLCASSLTVKETQYFGPGTRLLVL.

This chain uses TRBV18 with TRBJ1-2; 7 nucleotides agree with TRBD1. Losses at the gene ends were 2 bases for V and 4 bases for J; bases not matched to a gene: 7. The CDR3 has 15 residues. Germline loops: CDR1 KGHSH, CDR2 LQKENI. The CDR3 DNA reads TGTGCCAGCTCACCAGGCAGGGGGACGGGCTATGGCTACACCTTC. Residues: CASSPGRGTGYGYTF.

This sequence joins TRBV5-1 and TRBJ2-7; 9 nucleotides agree with TRBD1. Germline CDR1 and CDR2: SGHRS and YFSETQ. V shed 4 bases and J 0 bases; nucleotides not matched to a gene: 20. The length of the CDR3 is 20 residues. The CDR3 DNA follows: TGCGCCAGCAGCCAGGGCCCCCGGGACAGGGAGGGAATTAGCTCCTACGAGCAGTACTTC. Translation gives CASSQGPRDREGISSYEQYF.

V is TRBV27 and J is TRBJ1-2; 7 positions match TRBD1. Germline loops: CDR1 MNHEY, CDR2 SMNVEV (reference sequence). Germline trimming cut 0 bases from V and 4 bases from J; bases unmatched to any gene: 11. The CDR3 extends over 17 amino acids. This chain's CDR3 is CASSLSPRQGLIYGYTF. The DNA of the CDR3 is TGTGCCAGCAGTTTATCCCCCCGACAGGGTTTAATCTATGGCTACACCTTC.

The chain joins TRBV5-1 to TRBJ2-7; possibly TRBD1 for D (6 bases). The CDR3 contains 15 residues. Trimming stripped 2 bases from V and 1 base from J, with 13 bases between. Per germline, CDR1 SGHRS and CDR2 YFSETQ. Here the CDR3 DNA reads TGCGCCAGCAGCTTCTTTTATGGACAGTCCTACGAGCAGTACTTC. This gives the protein CASSFFYGQSYEQYF.

The rearrangement joins TRBV7-2 to TRBJ2-2, with D possibly being TRBD2 (5 bases). The V and J ends lost 5 bases and 8 bases respectively, with 15 bases between them. The germline gives CDR1 SGHTA, CDR2 FQGNSA. The CDR3 consists of 14 residues. The CDR3 nucleotides are TGTGCCAGCAGCCCCCAGGCCGGGGTAGGGGAGCTGTTTTTT. This sequence encodes CASSPQAGVGELFF.

V is TRBV10-2 and J is TRBJ2-7; 9 nucleotides match TRBD2. With V trimmed by 7 bases and J by 0 bases, 4 bases remained unmatched. The CDR3 loop spans 14 amino acids. CDR1 WSHSY and CDR2 SAAADI come from the germline V gene. The CDR3 protein is CASNLAGPSYEQYF. CDR3 in DNA: TGCGCCAGCAACCTAGCGGGACCCTCCTACGAGCAGTACTTC.

The V gene is TRBV5-1, the J gene TRBJ1-2; 9 nucleotides match TRBD1. CDR1 SGHRS and CDR2 YFSETQ come from the germline V gene. This CDR3 is 11 amino acids long. The CDR3 region is CAVGQGNGYTF. CDR3 nucleotide sequence: TGCGCTGTCGGACAGGGGAATGGCTACACCTTC.

The CDR3 loop is CASSPRSYNEQFF. As DNA, the CDR3 is TGTGCCAGCAGCCCTAGATCTTACAATGAGCAGTTCTTC. This sequence joins TRBV9 and TRBJ2-1, with D hard to call. V gave up 4 bases and J gave up 4 bases, with 9 bases separating them. Germline V CDR1 and CDR2: SGDLS, YYNGEE. The CDR3 extends over 13 amino acids.

The V gene is TRBV18, the J gene TRBJ1-2; perhaps TRBD1 as D (5 bases). CDR1 KGHSH and CDR2 LQKENI come from the germline V gene. Trimming cost V 3 bases and J 3 bases, with 8 bases left between them. This CDR3 is 13 amino acids long. CDR3 in amino acids: CASSPGGDYGYTF. CDR3 bases: TGTGCCAGCTCACCGGGGGGAGACTATGGCTACACCTTC.

V and J are TRBV28 and TRBJ1-4, with a possible D match to TRBD1 (6 bases). Germline V gene sequence: CDR1 MDHEN, CDR2 SYDVKM. This CDR3 is built from 14 residues. Trimming cost V 6 bases and J 4 bases, with 12 bases left between them. Here the CDR3 DNA reads TGTGCCAGCAGCTCCGGACAGAGTAATGAAAAACTGTTTTTT. This sequence encodes CASSSGQSNEKLFF.